The present entry profiles one TCR beta chain with its context. What it binds is not known. At sampling all donors were nominally healthy, likely with unrecorded immune exposures. This sample was taken from a study of cytomegalovirus exposure and HLA in healthy donors. Broader study findings: Sequence variants that were highly shared formed a cluster that was likely a sequencing artifact. Most TCR sequences proved rare, with some public TCRs found in many donors.

Both 60 Vbeta primers and 13 Jbeta primers went into the PCR. Sequencing was performed with immunoSEQ multiplex PCR; in TCRdb, only in-frame clones are kept and a portion is missing. The sample has tens of thousands of clones; 82% are singletons. Germline-derived CDR1 and CDR2 are SGHRS and YFSETQ. V lost 3 bases to trimming and J lost 8 bases; unmatched junction nucleotides: 11. The CDR3 contains 15 residues. The chain employs TRBV5-1 and TRBJ1-2; 9 positions agree with TRBD1. The sequencing input was PBMCs. The receptor comes from a man in his fifties or sixties in good health and CMV-seronegative. The CDR3 sequence is CASSSTGGSFVGYTF. In nucleotides, the CDR3 is TGCGCCAGCAGCTCCACAGGGGGCAGTTTTGTCGGCTACACCTTC. Full variable domain (rest looked up from reference TRBV5-1 and TRBJ1-2): KAGVTQTPRYLIKTRGQQVTLSCSPISGHRSVSWYQQTPGQGLQFLFEYFSETQRNKGNFPGRFSGRQFSNSRSEMNVSTLELGDSALYLCASSSTGGSFVGYTFGSGTRLTVV.